A selection of T cell receptor beta chains follows, all from one sample in a study of cytomegalovirus exposure and HLA in healthy donors. Only in-frame clones appear in the TCRdb table, and some are missing; sequencing was by immunoSEQ multiplex PCR. This sample has approximately 160,000 clones, with about 79% found just once. Specimen: PBMCs. The receptors derive from a female donor in good health and CMV-seronegative. Each CDR3 is given with its conserved first and last residue. D genes are given only for firm matches. Some rows mark clone size as missing; the rest say once, few, many or name a class of expanded clone.

cdr3_aa	cdr3_nt	clone_size	j_call	v_call	d_call
CASRLSTAQETQYF	TGTGCCAGCAGACTATCGACCGCCCAAGAGACCCAGTACTTC	-	TRBJ2-5	TRBV6-5	-
CASRAVGRPSTDTQYF	TGTGCCAGCAGAGCGGTCGGCCGGCCAAGCACAGATACGCAGTATTTT	-	TRBJ2-3	TRBV6-6	-
CASSFGRSNQPQHF	TGTGCCAGCAGCTTCGGCAGGTCCAATCAGCCCCAGCATTTT	-	TRBJ1-5	TRBV27	-
CASSQSGGSGELFF	TGCGCCAGCAGCCAATCAGGGGGATCCGGGGAGCTGTTTTTT	-	TRBJ2-2	TRBV5-1	TRBD1
CASRTGQRYTF	TGTGCCAGTCGAACAGGACAGCGCTACACCTTC	-	TRBJ1-2	TRBV19	-
CASSLTGTGVKGTQYF	TGTGCCAGCAGTTTGACCGGGACAGGGGTAAAAGGGACGCAGTATTTT	-	TRBJ2-3	TRBV28	TRBD1
CASSTWTGGSNEQFF	TGTGCCAGCAGCACCTGGACAGGGGGGAGCAATGAGCAGTTCTTC	-	TRBJ2-1	TRBV5-4	TRBD1
CATSSSGRGNEQFF	TGTGCCACCAGCAGTAGCGGGAGAGGGAATGAGCAGTTCTTC	-	TRBJ2-1	TRBV15	TRBD2
CASSPGYQGGNEQYF	TGTGCCAGCTCACCTGGGTATCAGGGAGGGAACGAGCAGTACTTC	-	TRBJ2-7	TRBV18	TRBD2
CASSIQRFNQPQHF	TGTGCCAGTAGTATACAACGGTTCAATCAGCCCCAGCATTTT	-	TRBJ1-5	TRBV19	-
CASSISGIGEETQYF	TGTGCCAGTAGTATTAGCGGAATCGGGGAAGAGACCCAGTACTTC	-	TRBJ2-5	TRBV19	-
CASSVARGDRSSYEQYF	TGTGCCAGCAGCGTAGCTCGGGGGGACAGGAGCTCCTACGAGCAGTACTTC	-	TRBJ2-7	TRBV9	-
CASSASRVNYGYTF	TGTGCCAGCAGCGCCAGCAGGGTGAACTATGGCTACACCTTC	-	TRBJ1-2	TRBV9	-
CASSLFQGDTQYF	TGTGCCAGCAGCTTATTCCAGGGAGATACGCAGTATTTT	-	TRBJ2-3	TRBV7-2	-
CASTSQGGYEQYF	TGTGCCAGCACGTCACAGGGGGGCTACGAGCAGTACTTC	-	TRBJ2-7	TRBV6-5	TRBD1
CASSLRTSGNTDTQYF	TGTGCCAGCAGTTTGCGGACTAGCGGAAACACAGATACGCAGTATTTT	-	TRBJ2-3	TRBV6-5	TRBD2
CASSLTGNTEAFF	TGTGCCAGCAGCTTGACAGGGAACACTGAAGCTTTCTTT	-	TRBJ1-1	TRBV9	-
CASSQVLGQGSEAFF	TGCGCCAGCAGCCAAGTTCTCGGACAGGGATCTGAAGCTTTCTTT	once	TRBJ1-1	TRBV4-1	TRBD1
CASSYSRSRGTGELFF	TGTGCCAGCAGTTACTCGCGGTCCAGGGGCACCGGGGAGCTGTTTTTT	-	TRBJ2-2	TRBV6-5	-
CASSFSPVTNEKLFF	TGTGCCAGCAGCTTCAGTCCCGTAACTAATGAAAAACTGTTTTTT	-	TRBJ1-4	TRBV7-8	-
CASTNRAGNTEAFF	TGTGCCAGCACTAACAGGGCGGGGAACACTGAAGCTTTCTTT	-	TRBJ1-1	TRBV2	-
CASSLRRTYEQYF	TGTGCCAGCAGCTTAAGGAGGACCTACGAGCAGTACTTC	-	TRBJ2-7	TRBV7-2	-
CASSLDLDRGRGTQYF	TGTGCCAGCAGCTTAGATTTGGACAGGGGAAGAGGGACCCAGTACTTC	-	TRBJ2-5	TRBV11-2	TRBD1
CAWSYLKPGQGPYEQYF	TGTGCCTGGAGTTACCTCAAACCGGGACAGGGTCCCTACGAGCAGTACTTC	-	TRBJ2-7	TRBV30	TRBD1
CASSYGQGQPQHF	TGTGCCAGCAGTTATGGACAGGGACAGCCCCAGCATTTT	-	TRBJ1-5	TRBV4-2	TRBD1
CASRGLGDEQFF	TGTGCCAGCAGGGGGCTAGGAGATGAGCAGTTCTTC	-	TRBJ2-1	TRBV2	-
CASSSVGGGYEQYF	TGTGCCAGCAGCTCCGTAGGGGGGGGCTACGAGCAGTACTTC	once	TRBJ2-7	TRBV11-2	-
CVSSFQTGLNTEAFF	TGTGTCAGCAGCTTTCAAACAGGGCTCAACACTGAAGCTTTCTTT	-	TRBJ1-1	TRBV13	-
CASSTRTGNTEAFF	TGCGCCAGCAGCACCCGGACAGGTAACACTGAAGCTTTCTTT	-	TRBJ1-1	TRBV5-1	TRBD1
CASSLRQAGANVLTF	TGTGCCAGCAGCTTAAGGCAGGCTGGGGCCAACGTCCTGACTTTC	few	TRBJ2-6	TRBV7-9	-
CASTPRQLNTEAFF	TGTGCCAGCACCCCGCGGCAGTTGAACACTGAAGCTTTCTTT	-	TRBJ1-1	TRBV28	-
CASSSPGQGSYEQYF	TGTGCCAGCAGCTCTCCCGGACAGGGATCATACGAGCAGTACTTC	-	TRBJ2-7	TRBV5-4	TRBD1
CASSYRDSNQPQHF	TGTGCCAGCAGTTACCGGGATAGCAATCAGCCCCAGCATTTT	-	TRBJ1-5	TRBV6-6	-
CASRGLAGDPPYEQYF	TGTGCCAGCAGGGGACTAGCGGGGGACCCCCCCTACGAGCAGTACTTC	-	TRBJ2-7	TRBV4-2	TRBD2
CAWSVRVWGTAYNEQFF	TGTGCCTGGAGTGTACGAGTTTGGGGGACAGCCTACAATGAGCAGTTCTTC	few	TRBJ2-1	TRBV30	TRBD1
CASRRPSGTYEQYF	TGTGCCAGCAGGCGGCCTAGCGGGACCTACGAGCAGTACTTC	few	TRBJ2-7	TRBV28	TRBD2
CASSDPRQGINYGYTF	TGCGCCAGCAGCGATCCTAGGCAGGGGATTAACTATGGCTACACCTTC	-	TRBJ1-2	TRBV4-3	-
CASSPRGGETQYF	TGTGCCAGCAGCCCCAGAGGCGGGGAGACCCAGTACTTC	few	TRBJ2-5	TRBV27	-
CASSLSGWREQYF	TGTGCCAGCAGCTTATCCGGGTGGAGGGAGCAGTACTTC	-	TRBJ2-7	TRBV11-1	-
CASSLNGRGFAGELFF	TGTGCCAGCAGCTTAAACGGCAGGGGGTTCGCCGGGGAGCTGTTTTTT	few	TRBJ2-2	TRBV7-3	TRBD1
CASSLDPVAGRGGYTF	TGTGCCAGCAGCTTAGATCCGGTAGCAGGGCGCGGTGGCTACACCTTC	-	TRBJ1-2	TRBV11-2	-
CASSQDWGTSDYNEQFF	TGCGCCAGCAGCCAAGATTGGGGGACTAGCGACTACAATGAGCAGTTCTTC	-	TRBJ2-1	TRBV4-3	TRBD2
CASGGGSSNQPQHF	TGTGCCAGCGGGGGCGGCTCTAGCAATCAGCCCCAGCATTTT	few	TRBJ1-5	TRBV6-1	-
CASRSTGGANSQYF	TGCGCCAGCAGATCGACAGGGGGCGCAAACAGTCAGTACTTC	-	TRBJ2-4	TRBV5-1	TRBD1
CASSSLGKGGADTQYF	TGTGCCAGCAGCTCGCTTGGGAAAGGGGGCGCAGATACGCAGTATTTT	once	TRBJ2-3	TRBV7-2	TRBD1
CASSQPTGVQGYTF	TGCGCCAGCAGCCAACCCACAGGGGTTCAAGGCTACACCTTC	-	TRBJ1-2	TRBV4-1	TRBD1
CASSFQVGHTYEQYF	TGTGCCAGCAGTTTCCAGGTAGGACATACCTACGAGCAGTACTTC	once	TRBJ2-7	TRBV6-1	-
CASGQGNIQYF	TGTGCTAGTGGTCAGGGCAACATTCAGTACTTC	-	TRBJ2-4	TRBV12-5	-
CAASGRGGFLSSTDTQYF	TGTGCCGCCTCGGGGCGTGGAGGGTTCCTCTCTAGCACAGATACGCAGTATTTT	-	TRBJ2-3	TRBV5-4	-
CASSPSVAHEQYF	TGTGCCAGCAGCCCGAGTGTAGCTCACGAGCAGTACTTC	-	TRBJ2-7	TRBV9	-
CAWSVLDTQYF	TGTGCCTGGAGTGTCCTAGATACGCAGTATTTT	-	TRBJ2-3	TRBV30	-
CASSLGGQLEAFF	TGTGCCAGCAGCTTAGGTGGACAGCTTGAAGCTTTCTTT	-	TRBJ1-1	TRBV7-9	-
CASSAWTSGNNEQFF	TGTGCCAGCAGCGCCTGGACTAGCGGTAACAATGAGCAGTTCTTC	few	TRBJ2-1	TRBV11-2	TRBD2
CASSAYSNQPQHF	TGTGCCAGCTCTGCGTATAGCAATCAGCCCCAGCATTTT	-	TRBJ1-5	TRBV6-1	-
CATLLCGRYF	TGTGCCACCCTCCTGTGTGGTAGGTACTTC	-	TRBJ2-7	TRBV27	-